This is a list of T cell receptor beta chains from one sample in a study of neurological immune-mediated disorders. A single record per CDR3 protein comes from TCRdb applying MiXCR to the 5' RACE reads. Counted here are tens of thousands of distinct CDR3 sequences, roughly 15% occurring once; the ten biggest clones make up roughly 3.5%. Sequenced input: CD4+ T cells from blood. Every receptor here comes from a woman in her sixties with HTLV-1-associated myelopathy (HAM/TSP). Each CDR3 is given with its conserved first and last residue. Fields, in order: clone size, V gene, D gene, J gene, CDR3 DNA, CDR3 protein. A D gene is named only where the DNA matches it firmly. Size is stated for part of the rows, as once, few or many counts, or as a class when the clone is expanded.

abundance: .; v_gene: TRBV20-1; d_gene: TRBD2; j_gene: TRBJ2-3; CDR3nt: TGCAGTTCTACTTTAGCGGGGGGGCCTACAGATACGCAGTATTTT; CDR3aa: CSSTLAGGPTDTQYF
abundance: many; v_gene: TRBV15; d_gene: .; j_gene: TRBJ1-2; CDR3nt: TGTGCCACCAGCAGAGATAAGGGCAGCCGATCCGGCTACACCTTC; CDR3aa: CATSRDKGSRSGYTF
abundance: many; v_gene: TRBV10-3; d_gene: .; j_gene: TRBJ1-6; CDR3nt: TGTGCCATCAGTGTGGGACAAGATAATTCACCCCTCCACTTT; CDR3aa: CAISVGQDNSPLHF
abundance: few; v_gene: TRBV29-1; d_gene: .; j_gene: TRBJ2-7; CDR3nt: TGCAGCAGGAGCGGACATGGTTACGAGCAGTACTTC; CDR3aa: CSRSGHGYEQYF
abundance: many; v_gene: TRBV2; d_gene: .; j_gene: TRBJ1-2; CDR3nt: TGTGCCAGCAGGACAAATTACGGGACTCCTGACTATGGCTACACCTTC; CDR3aa: CASRTNYGTPDYGYTF
abundance: many; v_gene: TRBV7-8; d_gene: .; j_gene: TRBJ1-5; CDR3nt: TGTGCCAGCAGCTTAGATGGCCCCGGCAGGAATCAGCCCCAGCATTTT; CDR3aa: CASSLDGPGRNQPQHF
abundance: medium-sized; v_gene: TRBV20-1; d_gene: TRBD2; j_gene: TRBJ2-5; CDR3nt: TGCAGTGCTAGAAGGGCTAGCGGCATCCAAGAGACCCAGTACTTC; CDR3aa: CSARRASGIQETQYF
abundance: many; v_gene: TRBV7-8; d_gene: TRBD1; j_gene: TRBJ2-2; CDR3nt: TGTGCCAGCGGGTCCCAGGGGGCCGGGGAGCTGTTTTTT; CDR3aa: CASGSQGAGELFF
abundance: many; v_gene: TRBV29-1; d_gene: TRBD1; j_gene: TRBJ2-1; CDR3nt: TGCAGCGTTGGCCGGACAGGGGGGAATGAGCAGTTCTTC; CDR3aa: CSVGRTGGNEQFF
abundance: few; v_gene: TRBV30; d_gene: .; j_gene: TRBJ1-1; CDR3nt: TGTGCCTGGAGCTTGGGGGGTTTAAGTCATGGGGCTTTCTTT; CDR3aa: CAWSLGGLSHGAFF
abundance: few; v_gene: TRBV10-3; d_gene: TRBD1; j_gene: TRBJ2-1; CDR3nt: TGTGCCATCAGTGAGGGGACAGGGTTATTGCAGTTCTTC; CDR3aa: CAISEGTGLLQFF
abundance: many; v_gene: TRBV5-1; d_gene: TRBD1; j_gene: TRBJ1-1; CDR3nt: TGCGCCAGCAGGGGACAGGGTCGGACTGAAGCTTTCTTT; CDR3aa: CASRGQGRTEAFF
abundance: many; v_gene: TRBV7-9; d_gene: .; j_gene: TRBJ1-4; CDR3nt: TGTGCCAGCAGCCCGGCGGGGTGGAGCGCAACTAATGAAAAACTGTTTTTT; CDR3aa: CASSPAGWSATNEKLFF
abundance: many; v_gene: TRBV30; d_gene: TRBD1; j_gene: TRBJ2-2; CDR3nt: TGTGCCTGGACCGGACAGGCCGTGGCTGGGGAGCTGTTTTTT; CDR3aa: CAWTGQAVAGELFF
abundance: many; v_gene: TRBV12-3/TRBV12-4; d_gene: TRBD2; j_gene: TRBJ2-1; CDR3nt: TGTGCCAGCAGCCGTCCCTCACTAGCGGGGGCTTACAATGAGCAGTTCTTC; CDR3aa: CASSRPSLAGAYNEQFF
abundance: few; v_gene: TRBV10-3; d_gene: TRBD1; j_gene: TRBJ2-5; CDR3nt: TGTGCCATCAGTGAAGACAGGGTTGGACAAGAGACCCAGTACTTC; CDR3aa: CAISEDRVGQETQYF
abundance: many; v_gene: TRBV20-1; d_gene: .; j_gene: TRBJ2-1; CDR3nt: TGCAGTGCTTCGTCAACCGGGACGGCCTCCTACAATGAGCAGTTCTTC; CDR3aa: CSASSTGTASYNEQFF
abundance: many; v_gene: TRBV5-1; d_gene: TRBD2; j_gene: TRBJ2-2; CDR3nt: TGCGCCAGCAGCGCGGACGGGGGGGACGCCGGGGAGCTGTTTTTT; CDR3aa: CASSADGGDAGELFF
abundance: many; v_gene: TRBV6-6; d_gene: .; j_gene: TRBJ1-1; CDR3nt: TGTGCCAGCAGGTGGGGGAGGACTGAAGCTTTCTTT; CDR3aa: CASRWGRTEAFF
abundance: many; v_gene: TRBV5-8; d_gene: .; j_gene: TRBJ2-3; CDR3nt: TGTGCCAGCAGCTTGGGGCCGGGTCTTAGCACAGATACGCAGTATTTT; CDR3aa: CASSLGPGLSTDTQYF
abundance: many; v_gene: TRBV6-1; d_gene: TRBD2; j_gene: TRBJ2-1; CDR3nt: TGTGCCAGCAGTGAAGGGTGGACTAGCGGGGGGATTAGCTCCTACAATGAGCAGTTCTTC; CDR3aa: CASSEGWTSGGISSYNEQFF
abundance: many; v_gene: TRBV20-1; d_gene: .; j_gene: TRBJ2-5; CDR3nt: TGCAGTGCTCTCAGAGGGGAAGAGACCCAGTACTTC; CDR3aa: CSALRGEETQYF
abundance: .; v_gene: TRBV12-3/TRBV12-4; d_gene: .; j_gene: TRBJ2-1; CDR3nt: TGTGCCACCCAGCGCACCTACAATGAGCAGTTCTTC; CDR3aa: CATQRTYNEQFF
abundance: many; v_gene: TRBV14; d_gene: .; j_gene: TRBJ1-6; CDR3nt: TGTGCCAGCAGCCAAGAACGGGGGGCTGGTTCACCCCTCCACTTT; CDR3aa: CASSQERGAGSPLHF
abundance: many; v_gene: TRBV19; d_gene: TRBD1; j_gene: TRBJ2-1; CDR3nt: TGTGCCAGTAGTATTCCTACCGGGACAGGTTCCTCCTACAATGAGCAGTTCTTC; CDR3aa: CASSIPTGTGSSYNEQFF
abundance: .; v_gene: TRBV7-2; d_gene: .; j_gene: TRBJ2-7; CDR3nt: TGTGCCAGCAGCCCAGGAGGCAGGGGTACGGTCGAGCAGTACTTC; CDR3aa: CASSPGGRGTVEQYF
abundance: many; v_gene: TRBV5-6; d_gene: .; j_gene: TRBJ1-5; CDR3nt: TGTGCCAGCAGCTTGGAAGGGGGGACGGCAGATCAGCCCCAGCATTTT; CDR3aa: CASSLEGGTADQPQHF
abundance: many; v_gene: TRBV18; d_gene: .; j_gene: TRBJ2-2; CDR3nt: TGTGCCAGCTCACCTCGGACGAACACCGGGGAGCTGTTTTTT; CDR3aa: CASSPRTNTGELFF